The 20 T cell receptor beta chains given below trace back to one sample, sequenced in a study of neurological immune-mediated disorders. MiXCR was run by TCRdb on the 5' RACE reads, yielding one entry per CDR3 protein. The table has 55,000 to 65,000 distinct CDR3 sequences, more than 9.5% seen once; the top ten hold about 10%. The specimen sequenced was PBMCs. The receptor source for this set is a woman aged 55-75 years with HTLV-1-associated myelopathy (HAM/TSP).

This clonotype was counted at least ten times. The chain employs TRBV24-1 and TRBJ2-1, with 8 bases matching TRBD1. The length of the CDR3 is 14 residues. Germline CDR1 and CDR2: KGHDR and SFDVKD. The V and J ends lost 3 bases and 7 bases, in that order; junction bases with no gene match: 4. This CDR3 reads CATSDPTGDNEQFF. Written as DNA, the CDR3 is TGTGCCACCAGTGATCCGACAGGGGATAATGAGCAGTTCTTC.

About this clonotype: No conserved phenylalanine or tryptophan is present at the end of the CDR3, so a read error is the likely explanation. The J gene is TRBJ1-3, the V gene TRBV6-1; D uncertain. The CDR3 length is 14 residues. Trimming left V 2 bases short and J 0 bases short, with 5 bases between. Germline V CDR1 and CDR2: MNHNS, SASEGT. CDR3 bases: TGTGCCAGCAGTGAATTTCACTCTGGAAACACCATATATTCT. It encodes CASSEFHSGNTIYS.

This clonotype was recorded only once. The chain employs TRBV12-3 or TRBV12-4 and TRBJ2-7; 7 positions agree with TRBD2. J lost 3 bases, V lost 4 bases, and 15 bases had no gene match. The CDR3 sequence is 17 residues long. The CDR3 region is CASSSGLAEGKYYEQYF. The CDR3 coding sequence is TGTGCCAGCAGTTCAGGGCTAGCGGAAGGCAAATACTACGAGCAGTACTTC.

Ten or more counts support this clonotype. The chain couples TRBV4-1 to TRBJ2-7; D might be TRBD2 (6 bases). Germline assignment: CDR1 MGHRA and CDR2 YSYEKL. The CDR3 sequence is 15 residues long. The germline V and J ends were trimmed by 3 bases and 0 bases, with 12 bases remaining between them. In nucleotides, the CDR3 is TGCGCCAGCAGCCAGGCGGTGGAGGGCTCCTACGAGCAGTACTTC. Its protein is CASSQAVEGSYEQYF.

This clonotype was observed at least ten times. This chain joins TRBV7-9 and TRBJ1-2; 9 nucleotides agree with TRBD1. The V segment lost 4 bases and the J segment 4 bases; nucleotides outside the gene matches: 13. Germline V gene sequence: CDR1 SEHNR, CDR2 FQNEAQ (reference sequence). This CDR3 has 17 residues. CDR3 in amino acids: CASSSLPSGTGIYGYTF. The CDR3 bases are TGTGCCAGCAGCTCCTTACCGTCCGGGACAGGGATCTATGGCTACACCTTC.

This clonotype was recorded many times. The chain employs TRBV7-2 and TRBJ2-2; D perhaps matches TRBD2 (6 bases). CDR3 length equals 15 residues. Germline CDR1 and CDR2: SGHTA and FQGNSA. The ends were cut back, 6 bases at V and 2 bases at J, with 13 bases in the middle. CDR3 in DNA: TGTGCCAGCAGGGCTGGACTACCCAACACCGGGGAGCTGTTTTTT. This encodes CASRAGLPNTGELFF.

This clonotype occurred many times. The CDR3 DNA reads TGCGCCAGCAGCTTGGTAGGGGAACCTAATGAAAAACTGTTTTTT. Translating gives CASSLVGEPNEKLFF. The chain uses TRBV5-1 and TRBJ1-4; the D gene is possibly TRBD1 (5 bases). CDR3 size: 15 residues. Germline V gene data show CDR1 as SGHRS and CDR2 as YFSETQ. Trimming pared 0 bases from V and 3 bases from J, leaving 9 bases between.

The CDR3 DNA sequence: TGTGCCATCAGTGAGTCGCCGGGCCGGCGTAGCTATGGCTACACCTTC. Translating it yields CAISESPGRRSYGYTF. This chain uses TRBV10-3 with TRBJ1-2; unclear D gene. The CDR3 contains 16 residues. Germline V gene sequence: CDR1 ENHRY, CDR2 SYGVKD. V lost 0 bases and J lost 4, with 15 bases in between.

This clonotype was detected only a few times. Just one base apart from a much larger clone, this may be a read error. This chain links TRBV7-9 with TRBJ1-6; TRBD1 is a possible D gene (5 bases). There are 14 residues in the CDR3. Germline V lookup: CDR1 SEHNR, CDR2 FQNEAQ (reference sequence). The DNA of the CDR3 is TGTGCCAACAGCGTTGACAGTAATAATTCACCCCTCCACTTT. Translated, it gives CANSVDSNNSPLHF.

This clonotype was recorded at least ten times. The chain has TRBV29-1 and TRBJ1-4, with D perhaps matching TRBD1 (6 bases). Trimming took off 3 bases at V and 8 bases at J, with 13 bases between the two ends. Germline assignment: CDR1 SQVTM and CDR2 ANQGSEA. CDR3 length: 13 amino acids. For the CDR3, the DNA is TGCAGCGTTGAGGGGGCGCAAGGGGAAAAACTGTTTTTT. It encodes CSVEGAQGEKLFF.

This clonotype was seen repeatedly, ten times or more. V gene TRBV4-1 combines with J gene TRBJ1-6; D is unclear. The CDR3 runs 12 residues. Germline CDR1 and CDR2: MGHRA and YSYEKL. V dropped 1 base and J dropped 11 bases, with 6 bases sitting between them. The CDR3 loop is CASSQVGPPLHF. For the CDR3, the DNA is TGCGCCAGCAGCCAAGTAGGGCCACCCCTCCACTTT.

This clonotype was observed at least ten times. V and J are TRBV5-1 and TRBJ2-2, with 8 bases aligning to TRBD1. Germline V lookup: CDR1 SGHRS, CDR2 YFSETQ. The CDR3 sequence is 16 residues long. Trimming removed 0 bases from V and 4 bases from J; junction bases left unmatched: 5. The CDR3 DNA reads TGCGCCAGCAGCTTGGGACAGGGGCTCCCCACCGGGGAGCTGTTTTTT. It encodes CASSLGQGLPTGELFF.

This clonotype has a count of ten or more. The gene calls are TRBV5-1 and TRBJ2-1, with a tentative D call TRBD1 (5 bases). The germline V gene has CDR1 SGHRS and CDR2 YFSETQ. The CDR3 runs 13 residues. V was clipped by 3 bases and J by 5 bases, with 9 bases between them. The CDR3 protein is CASSWGQDNEQFF. The CDR3 DNA is TGCGCCAGCAGCTGGGGCCAGGACAATGAGCAGTTCTTC.

In its sample, this clonotype was seen many times. The chain recombines TRBV20-1 with TRBJ2-7, with unresolved D. The length of the CDR3 is 13 residues. Trimming pared 0 bases from V and 5 bases from J, leaving 11 bases between. In germline, CDR1 is DFQATT, CDR2 SNEGSKA (reference sequence). CDR3 sequence: CSARDSNGNEQYF. CDR3 bases: TGCAGTGCTAGAGATAGTAACGGCAACGAGCAGTACTTC.

As concerns this clonotype: A much larger clonotype is one base distant, so this may be a read error. V usage is TRBV25-1 and J usage is TRBJ2-7; D gene unclear. Trimming cost V 10 bases and J 4 bases, with 41 bases left between them. The CDR3 runs to 21 residues. CDR1 MGHDK and CDR2 SYGVNS come from the germline V gene. CDR3 sequence (DNA): TGTGCCAACCTGGATTTTCGGTCCCCCCCTACACAGAGGAAGTGGAAATACGAGCAGTACTTC. Protein sequence: CANLDFRSPPTQRKWKYEQYF.

At least ten counts were recorded for this clonotype. The chain uses TRBV7-2 and TRBJ2-3; 9 positions agree with TRBD2. The CDR3 is 16 residues long. The V gene's germline CDR1 is SGHTA and CDR2 FQGNSA. With 3 bases clipped from V and 0 bases from J, the junction kept 4 bases outside the gene matches. This CDR3 reads CASSFGSGRSTDTQYF. As DNA, the CDR3 is TGTGCCAGCAGCTTCGGGAGCGGGAGGAGCACAGATACGCAGTATTTT.

This clonotype was observed at least ten times. The chain combines TRBV28 with TRBJ2-7; 10 bases are a match to TRBD2. Germline V gives CDR1 MDHEN, CDR2 SYDVKM. J gave up 3 bases and V 7 bases, and 6 bases lay outside the gene matches. There are 14 residues in the CDR3. Here the CDR3 DNA reads TGTGCCAGCAATCTAGCGGGAGCACGCTACGAGCAGTACTTC. Translating it yields CASNLAGARYEQYF.

This clonotype was seen at least ten times. The rearrangement joins TRBV20-1 to TRBJ1-1, with a possible D match to TRBD1 (5 bases). Trimming cost V 1 base and J 0 bases, with 12 bases left between them. CDR1 is DFQATT, CDR2 SNEGSKA, per germline (reference sequence). The CDR3 loop spans 15 amino acids. The CDR3 DNA follows: TGCAGTGCTAGAGTGGGCCCAGGGATGAACACTGAAGCTTTCTTT. Translated: CSARVGPGMNTEAFF.

Many counts were recorded for this clonotype. This chain links TRBV10-1 with TRBJ2-1; 11 nucleotides match TRBD1. CDR3 length equals 18 residues. With V trimmed by 3 bases and J by 1 base, 8 bases remained unmatched. Germline lookup yields CDR1 WNHNN and CDR2 SYGVQD (reference sequence). CDR3 in amino acids: CASSDPGQGAGSYNEQFF. CDR3 nucleotides: TGCGCCAGCAGTGACCCTGGACAGGGGGCAGGGTCCTACAATGAGCAGTTCTTC.

This clonotype was picked up many times. The chain uses TRBV5-1 and TRBJ2-3; D uncertain. CDR1 is SGHRS and CDR2 is YFSETQ in the germline V gene. The CDR3 is made up of 13 amino acids. Trimming stripped 4 bases from V and 0 bases from J, with 6 bases between. The CDR3 bases are TGCGCCAGCAGCACCTCTAGCACAGATACGCAGTATTTT. Amino acid sequence: CASSTSSTDTQYF.